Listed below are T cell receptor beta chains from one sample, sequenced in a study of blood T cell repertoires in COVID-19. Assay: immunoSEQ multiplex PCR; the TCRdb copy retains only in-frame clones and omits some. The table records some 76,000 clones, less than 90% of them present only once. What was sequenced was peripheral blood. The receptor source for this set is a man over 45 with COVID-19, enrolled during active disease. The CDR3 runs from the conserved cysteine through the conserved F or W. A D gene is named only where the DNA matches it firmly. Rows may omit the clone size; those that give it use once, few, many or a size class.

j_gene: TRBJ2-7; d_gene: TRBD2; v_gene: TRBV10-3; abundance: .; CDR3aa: CAISESASGRVEQYF; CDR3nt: TGTGCCATCAGTGAGTCGGCTAGCGGGAGGGTCGAGCAGTACTTC
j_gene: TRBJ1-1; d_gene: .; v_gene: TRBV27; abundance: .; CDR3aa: CASRRDYGGANEAFF; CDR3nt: TGTGCCAGCAGAAGGGACTACGGGGGCGCGAATGAAGCTTTCTTT
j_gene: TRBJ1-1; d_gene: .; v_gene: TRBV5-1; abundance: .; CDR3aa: CASSSSAFVNTEAFF; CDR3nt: TGCGCCAGCAGCTCGTCAGCGTTCGTGAACACTGAAGCTTTCTTT
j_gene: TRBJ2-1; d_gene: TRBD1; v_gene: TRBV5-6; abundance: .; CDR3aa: CASSLPGTGVNEQFF; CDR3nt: TGTGCCAGCAGCTTACCCGGGACAGGGGTCAATGAGCAGTTCTTC
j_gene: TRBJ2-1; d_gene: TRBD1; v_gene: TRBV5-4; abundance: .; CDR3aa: CASSLAPDRDEFF; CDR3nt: TGTGCCAGCAGCTTGGCCCCCGACAGGGATGAATTCTTC
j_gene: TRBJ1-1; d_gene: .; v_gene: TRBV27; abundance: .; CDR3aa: CASRGPGQNTEAFF; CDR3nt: TGTGCCAGCAGAGGTCCAGGTCAAAACACTGAAGCTTTCTTT
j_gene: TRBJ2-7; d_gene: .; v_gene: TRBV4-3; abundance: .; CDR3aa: CASSPRASGWRDSYEQYF; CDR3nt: TGCGCCAGCAGCCCTCGGGCCTCGGGATGGCGGGACTCCTACGAGCAGTACTTC
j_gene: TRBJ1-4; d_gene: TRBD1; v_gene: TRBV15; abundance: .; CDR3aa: CATSMTGGAFNEKLFF; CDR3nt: TGTGCCACCAGCATGACAGGGGGCGCATTTAATGAAAAACTGTTTTTT
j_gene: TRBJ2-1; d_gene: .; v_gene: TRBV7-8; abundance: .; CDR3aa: CASSFKQFPEQFF; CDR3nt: TGTGCCAGCAGCTTCAAACAGTTCCCTGAGCAGTTCTTC
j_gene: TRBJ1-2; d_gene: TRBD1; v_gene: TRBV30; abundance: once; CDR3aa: CAWTDRVYGYTF; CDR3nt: TGTGCCTGGACTGACAGGGTCTATGGCTACACCTTC
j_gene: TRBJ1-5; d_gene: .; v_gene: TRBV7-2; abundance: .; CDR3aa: CASSLGGGSNQPQHF; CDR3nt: TGTGCCAGCAGCTTAGGGGGGGGGAGCAATCAGCCCCAGCATTTT
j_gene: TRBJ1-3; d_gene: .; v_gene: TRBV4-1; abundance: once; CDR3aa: CASSQEWVRGNTIYF; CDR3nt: TGCGCCAGCAGCCAAGAATGGGTGAGGGGAAACACCATATATTTT
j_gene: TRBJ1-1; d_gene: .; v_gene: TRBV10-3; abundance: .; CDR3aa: CAISSYTGDTEAFF; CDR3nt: TGTGCCATCAGTTCCTATACGGGGGACACTGAAGCTTTCTTT
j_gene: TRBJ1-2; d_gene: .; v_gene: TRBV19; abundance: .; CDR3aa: CASSFPPRGGANYGYTF; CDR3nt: TGTGCCAGTAGTTTCCCCCCGCGGGGCGGTGCTAACTATGGCTACACCTTC
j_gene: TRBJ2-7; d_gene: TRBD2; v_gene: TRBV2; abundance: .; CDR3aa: CASSGASGKNEQYF; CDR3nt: TGTGCCAGCAGTGGGGCTAGCGGGAAGAACGAGCAGTACTTC
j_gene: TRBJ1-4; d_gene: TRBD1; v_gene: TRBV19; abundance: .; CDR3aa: CASSTSGTGIEKLFF; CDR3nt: TGTGCCAGTAGTACTTCCGGGACAGGGATCGAAAAACTGTTTTTT
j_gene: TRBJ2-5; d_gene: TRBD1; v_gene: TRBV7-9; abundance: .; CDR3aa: CASSQYRGSEETQYF; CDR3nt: TGTGCCAGCAGCCAATACAGGGGGTCAGAAGAGACCCAGTACTTC
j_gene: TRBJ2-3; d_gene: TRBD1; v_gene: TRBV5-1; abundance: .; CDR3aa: CASSLPGTGTDTQYF; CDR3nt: TGCGCCAGCAGCCTACCCGGGACAGGGACAGATACGCAGTATTTT
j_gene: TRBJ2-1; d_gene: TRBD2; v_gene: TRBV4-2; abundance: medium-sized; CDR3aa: CASSQELADYNEQFF; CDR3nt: TGTGCCAGCAGCCAAGAACTAGCGGACTACAATGAGCAGTTCTTC
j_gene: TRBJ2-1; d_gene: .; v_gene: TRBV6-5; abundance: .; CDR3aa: CASSPLGARYNEQFF; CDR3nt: TGTGCCAGCAGTCCTTTGGGGGCAAGATACAATGAGCAGTTCTTC
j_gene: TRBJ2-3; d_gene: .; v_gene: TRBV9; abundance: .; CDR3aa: CASSPSGRGTDTQYF; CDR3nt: TGTGCCAGCAGCCCGAGTGGCAGGGGCACAGATACGCAGTATTTT
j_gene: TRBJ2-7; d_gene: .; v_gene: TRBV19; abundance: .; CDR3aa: CASRLEEGSSYEQYF; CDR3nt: TGTGCCAGCCGACTTGAGGAGGGGAGCTCCTACGAGCAGTACTTC